The T cell receptor beta chain described here comes from a study of shared clonotypes between healthy human individuals (dated by TCRdb to about 2020). In the study overall: A couple of women and three men aged 18 to 49 years were included in the cohort. To increase sequencing depth and limit assay-specific biases, different laboratories used diverse techniques to prepare libraries and sequence TCR repertoires. The study deeply sequenced blood TCR repertoires of five healthy adults to estimate repertoire size and the extent of clonotype sharing between individuals. Between about 0.94 and 8.9 billion PBMCs per donor were obtained by leukapheresis. For each donor, CD4 naive and CD4 memory were each run on three plates, CD8 naive on two plates, and CD8 memory on one plate. Broad study findings and their caveats: The genetic and exposure-history diversity represented was limited by the small number of donors. Sampling was restricted to blood, and TCR repertoires in tissue are likely to differ from TCR repertoires in blood. Across four donors, approximately 4.9% of naive CD4, around 3.3% of naive CD8, around 2.1% of memory CD4, and around 0.4% of memory CD8 clonotypes were shared. Rarefaction of sorted-subset datasets indicated incomplete sequencing despite the large sequencing depth. Pairwise subsampling indicated that sequencing depth was expected to affect the degree of clonotype sharing among donors. Compared with non-shared clonotypes, the clonotypes found in all four sorted-subset donors had higher generation probabilities. Naive subsets generally had larger estimated clonotype richness than memory subsets.

The donors were healthy, HIV-negative adults who had no recently reported acute infections or vaccinations. Only Caucasian adults living in Nashville, Tennessee, USA were represented among the donors. CD4+ T cells were enriched by magnetic negative selection, after which naive cells were positively selected on CD45RA and the negative fraction was taken as the memory subset. After blood collection by leukapheresis, PBMCs were isolated using Ficoll-Histopaque density gradient centrifugation and then cryopreserved in the vapor phase of liquid nitrogen. Analytical flow cytometry was used to check the purity and quantity of every magnetically sorted T cell population. From each sorted fraction, genomic DNA was isolated and quantified by UV absorbance on a Nanodrop 2000c. Using the deep immunoSEQ assay, TCR CDR3 regions were amplified from genomic DNA by multiplex PCR. Extracted genomic DNA from each cell subset was spread evenly across all wells of several immunoSEQ 96-well plates, with each plate serving as a replicate. Each replicate PCR for sorted subsets received roughly 200 ng genomic DNA, equal to about 30,000 T cell genomes. The purified libraries were quantified using a Qubit 3.0 fluorometer, sized with a Bioanalyzer 2100, and then quantified again using the KAPA Library Quantification kit. Every immunoSEQ 96-well plate was sequenced on a separate single-read 150-cycle Illumina NextSeq 550 flow cell. The authors processed their data as follows. Because the immunoSEQ output held only junctional sequences and lacked quality scores, the filtering could not match the filtering applied to full-length reads. Sequences were annotated with PyIR, a Python wrapper for IgBLAST v1.9, and V/J genes and CDR3 were assigned using IMGT germline references. Any read was removed if the V/J assignment was weak (E-value above 1e-6), the CDR3 was missing, or the read contained stop codons, out-of-frame junctions, or ambiguous translated residues. V3J clonotypes were defined as sequences sharing an identical inferred V gene, J gene, and CDR3 amino acid sequence. The percentage overlap between two repertoires was calculated by dividing the number of shared unique clonotypes by the size of the smaller repertoire. Richness of each repertoire was evaluated using RTK rarefaction, the Chao1 estimator, and Recon v2.1 estimates of unobserved clonotypes. Generation probabilities were computed with OLGA for all TCRbeta clonotypes obtained by the gDNA method from several donors. This is the immuneACCESS table as TCRdb keeps it, with only in-frame sequences that have V and J called. A part of the clones is gone; compared with another copy, unresolved V genes explain less than half, and the rest is unexplained. The DNA gave D and trimming, while V, J and clone size come from that table. This sample lists 1,500,000 or so clones; roughly 98.5% were detected once. Jointly, the top ten make up over 0.3% of the sample.

Points on this clone: The antigen this receptor binds is unknown. No much larger clone exists at a distance of one base, and base qualities are not known.

Looking up the germline V gene yields CDR1 SGHNT and CDR2 YENEEA. From the cysteine through the phenylalanine, the CDR3 covers 17 amino acids. Here the CDR3 DNA is all that survives: 51 bases in frame from base 1. V drops 5 bases and J drops 5 bases, leaving 22 bases in between. The TCR sequence derives from a man under 40 in good health. The specimen sequenced was naive CD4+ T cells sorted from blood. The cell subset or site label, read with the paper, signifies: CD45RA+ positively selected. Recombination connected TRBV11-3 to TRBJ2-1, with the identity of the D gene unclear. The CDR3 here reads CASSNWGKGDTDNEQFF. The nucleotides are TGTGCCAGCAGCAACTGGGGTAAGGGTGACACCGACAATGAGCAGTTCTTC.